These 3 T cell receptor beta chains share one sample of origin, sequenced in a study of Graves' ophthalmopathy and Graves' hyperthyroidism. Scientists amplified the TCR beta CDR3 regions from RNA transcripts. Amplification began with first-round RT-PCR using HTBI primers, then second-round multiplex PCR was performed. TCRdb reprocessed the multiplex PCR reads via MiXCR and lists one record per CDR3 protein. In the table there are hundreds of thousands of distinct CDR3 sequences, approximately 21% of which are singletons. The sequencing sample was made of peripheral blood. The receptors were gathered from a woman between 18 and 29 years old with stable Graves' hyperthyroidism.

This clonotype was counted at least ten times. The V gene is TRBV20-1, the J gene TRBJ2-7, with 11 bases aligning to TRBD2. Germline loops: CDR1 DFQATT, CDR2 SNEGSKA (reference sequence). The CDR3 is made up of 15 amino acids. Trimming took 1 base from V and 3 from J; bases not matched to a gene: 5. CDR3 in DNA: TGCAGTGCTAGAGGCTATAGCGGGAGGGGCTACGAGCAGTACTTC. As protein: CSARGYSGRGYEQYF.

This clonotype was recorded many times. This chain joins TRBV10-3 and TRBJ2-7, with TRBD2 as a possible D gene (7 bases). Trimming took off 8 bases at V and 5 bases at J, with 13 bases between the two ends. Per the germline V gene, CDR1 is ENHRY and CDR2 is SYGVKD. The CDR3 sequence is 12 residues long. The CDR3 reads CAIGGDKDEQYF. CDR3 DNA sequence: TGTGCCATCGGGGGGGACAAAGACGAGCAGTACTTC.

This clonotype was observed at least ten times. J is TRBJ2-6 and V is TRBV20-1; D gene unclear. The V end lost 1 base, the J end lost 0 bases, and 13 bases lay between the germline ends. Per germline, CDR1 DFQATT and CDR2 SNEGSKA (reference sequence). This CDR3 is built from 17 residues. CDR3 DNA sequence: TGCAGTGCTAGAGTTCCGAGATTCCTCTCTGGGGCCAACGTCCTGACTTTC. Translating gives CSARVPRFLSGANVLTF.